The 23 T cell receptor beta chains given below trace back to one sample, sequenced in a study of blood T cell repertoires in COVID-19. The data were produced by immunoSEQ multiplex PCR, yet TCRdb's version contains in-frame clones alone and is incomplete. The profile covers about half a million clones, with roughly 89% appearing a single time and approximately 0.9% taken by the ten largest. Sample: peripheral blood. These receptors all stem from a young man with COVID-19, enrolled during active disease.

The CDR3 spells CASSLSIPGTSPYEQYF. CDR3 coding DNA: TGTGCCAGCAGTTTATCGATACCCGGGACAAGCCCCTACGAGCAGTACTTC. The chain employs TRBV27 and TRBJ2-7, with D possibly matching TRBD1 (6 bases). The CDR3 totals 17 residues. The V end lost 0 bases, the J end lost 2 bases, and 17 bases lay between the germline ends. Germline V lookup: CDR1 MNHEY, CDR2 SMNVEV (reference sequence).

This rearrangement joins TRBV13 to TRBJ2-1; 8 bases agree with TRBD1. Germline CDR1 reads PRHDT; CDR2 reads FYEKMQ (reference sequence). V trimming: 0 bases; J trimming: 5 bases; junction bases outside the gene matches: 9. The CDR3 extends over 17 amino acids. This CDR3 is CASSLGTFPGQDNEQFF. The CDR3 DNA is TGTGCCAGCAGCTTAGGCACTTTTCCGGGACAGGACAATGAGCAGTTCTTC. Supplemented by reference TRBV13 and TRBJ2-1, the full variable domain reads AAGVIQSPRHLIKEKRETATLKCYPIPRHDTVYWYQQGPGQDPQFLISFYEKMQSDKGSIPDRFSAQQFSDYHSELNMSSLELGDSALYFCASSLGTFPGQDNEQFFGPGTRLTVL.

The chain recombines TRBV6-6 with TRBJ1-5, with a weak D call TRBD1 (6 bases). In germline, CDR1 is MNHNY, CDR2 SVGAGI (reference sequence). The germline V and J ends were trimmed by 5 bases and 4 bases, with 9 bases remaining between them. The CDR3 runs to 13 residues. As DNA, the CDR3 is TGTGCCAGCAGTAGGCAGGGGAATCAGCCCCAGCATTTT. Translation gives CASSRQGNQPQHF.

The CDR3 here is CASSFEGMNNEQFF. The DNA for the CDR3 is TGCGCCAGCAGCTTTGAGGGAATGAACAATGAGCAGTTCTTC. J is TRBJ2-1 and V is TRBV5-1, with a weak D call TRBD2 (5 bases). Trimming shortened V by 2 bases and J by 5 bases, and 11 bases separated the two germline ends. Germline V lookup: CDR1 SGHRS, CDR2 YFSETQ. The length of the CDR3 is 14 residues.

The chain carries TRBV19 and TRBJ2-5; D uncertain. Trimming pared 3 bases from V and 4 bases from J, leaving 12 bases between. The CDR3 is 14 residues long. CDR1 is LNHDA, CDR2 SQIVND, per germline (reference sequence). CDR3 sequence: CASSILGGIETQYF. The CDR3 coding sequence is TGTGCCAGTAGTATTCTCGGCGGAATAGAGACCCAGTACTTC.

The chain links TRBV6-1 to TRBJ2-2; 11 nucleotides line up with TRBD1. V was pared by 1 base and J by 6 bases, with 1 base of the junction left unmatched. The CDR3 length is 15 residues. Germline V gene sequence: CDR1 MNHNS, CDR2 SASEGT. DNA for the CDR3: TGTGCCAGCAGTGAAGTGGGACAGGGGGCCGGGGAGCTGTTTTTT. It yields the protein CASSEVGQGAGELFF.

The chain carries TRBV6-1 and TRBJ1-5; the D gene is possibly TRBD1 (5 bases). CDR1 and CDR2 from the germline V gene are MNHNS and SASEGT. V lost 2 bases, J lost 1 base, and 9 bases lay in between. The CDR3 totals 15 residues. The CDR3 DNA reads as TGTGCCAGCAGTGAACATCAGGGAAGCAATCAGCCCCAGCATTTT. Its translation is CASSEHQGSNQPQHF.

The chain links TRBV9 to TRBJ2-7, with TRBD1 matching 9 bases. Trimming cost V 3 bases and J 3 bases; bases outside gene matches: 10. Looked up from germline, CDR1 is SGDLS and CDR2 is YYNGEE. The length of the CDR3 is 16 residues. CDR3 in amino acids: CASSGPGTGPIYEQYF. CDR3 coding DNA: TGTGCCAGCAGCGGACCCGGGACAGGGCCTATCTACGAGCAGTACTTC.

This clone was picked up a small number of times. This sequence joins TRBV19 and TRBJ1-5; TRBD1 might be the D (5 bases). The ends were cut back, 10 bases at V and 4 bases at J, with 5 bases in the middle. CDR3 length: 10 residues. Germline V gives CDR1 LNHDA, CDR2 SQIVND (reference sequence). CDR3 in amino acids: CATGNQPQHF. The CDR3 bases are TGTGCCACAGGGAATCAGCCCCAGCATTTT.

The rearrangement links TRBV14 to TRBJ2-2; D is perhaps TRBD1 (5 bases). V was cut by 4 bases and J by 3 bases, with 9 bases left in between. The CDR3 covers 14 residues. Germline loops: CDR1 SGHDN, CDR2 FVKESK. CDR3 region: CASSPRQYTGELFF. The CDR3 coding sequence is TGTGCCAGCAGCCCGAGACAGTACACCGGGGAGCTGTTTTTT.

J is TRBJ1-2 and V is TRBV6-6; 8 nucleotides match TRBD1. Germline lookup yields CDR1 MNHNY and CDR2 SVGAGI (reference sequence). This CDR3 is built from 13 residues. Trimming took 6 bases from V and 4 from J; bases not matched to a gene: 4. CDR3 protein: CASREQGGYGYTF. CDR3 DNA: TGTGCCAGCAGGGAACAGGGGGGCTATGGCTACACCTTC.

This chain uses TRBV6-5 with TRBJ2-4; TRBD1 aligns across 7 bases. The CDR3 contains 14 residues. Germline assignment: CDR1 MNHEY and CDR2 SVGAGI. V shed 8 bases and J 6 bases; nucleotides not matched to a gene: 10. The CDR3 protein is CASSSMTGTNIQYF. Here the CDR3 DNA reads TGTGCCAGCTCGTCAATGACAGGGACAAACATTCAGTACTTC.

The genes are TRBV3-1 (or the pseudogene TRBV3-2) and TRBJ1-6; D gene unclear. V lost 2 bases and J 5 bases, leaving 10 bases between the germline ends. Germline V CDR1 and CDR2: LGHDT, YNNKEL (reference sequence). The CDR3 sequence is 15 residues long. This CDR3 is CASSQIPVNNSPLHF. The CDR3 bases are TGTGCCAGCAGCCAAATACCGGTTAATAATTCACCCCTCCACTTT.

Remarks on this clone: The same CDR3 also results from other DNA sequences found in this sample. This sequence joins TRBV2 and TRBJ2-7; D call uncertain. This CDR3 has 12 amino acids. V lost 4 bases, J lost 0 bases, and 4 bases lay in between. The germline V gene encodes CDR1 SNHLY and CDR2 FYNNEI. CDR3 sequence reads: CASSAGSYEQYF. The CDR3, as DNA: TGTGCCAGCAGTGCGGGCTCCTACGAGCAGTACTTC.

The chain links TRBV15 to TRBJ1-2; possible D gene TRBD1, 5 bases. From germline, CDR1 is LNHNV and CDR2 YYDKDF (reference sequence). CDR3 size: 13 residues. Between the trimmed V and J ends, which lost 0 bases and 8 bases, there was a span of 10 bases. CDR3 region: CATSRDRRGGYTF. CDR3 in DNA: TGTGCCACCAGCAGAGATCGGAGGGGAGGCTACACCTTC.

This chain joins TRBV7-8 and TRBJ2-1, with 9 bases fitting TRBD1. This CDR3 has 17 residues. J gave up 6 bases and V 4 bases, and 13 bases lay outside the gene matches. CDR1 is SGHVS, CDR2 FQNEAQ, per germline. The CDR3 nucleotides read TGTGCCAGCAGCTGGCGACAGGGGGTAACTCTACCCAATGAGCAGTTCTTC. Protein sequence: CASSWRQGVTLPNEQFF.

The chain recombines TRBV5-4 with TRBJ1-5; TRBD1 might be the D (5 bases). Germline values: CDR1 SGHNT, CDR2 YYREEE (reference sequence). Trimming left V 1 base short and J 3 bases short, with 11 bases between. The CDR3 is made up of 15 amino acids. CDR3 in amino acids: CASSLNGQFNQPQHF. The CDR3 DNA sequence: TGTGCCAGCAGCTTGAACGGACAATTCAATCAGCCCCAGCATTTT. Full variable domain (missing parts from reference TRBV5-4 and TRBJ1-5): ETGVTQSPTHLIKTRGQQVTLRCSSQSGHNTVSWYQQALGQGPQFIFQYYREEENGRGNFPPRFSGLQFPNYSSELNVNALELDDSALYLCASSLNGQFNQPQHFGDGTRLSIL.

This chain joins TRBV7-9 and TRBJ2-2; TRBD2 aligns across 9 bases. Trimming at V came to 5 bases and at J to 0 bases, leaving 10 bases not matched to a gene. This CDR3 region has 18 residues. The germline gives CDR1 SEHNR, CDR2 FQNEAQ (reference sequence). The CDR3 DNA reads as TGTGCCAGCAGCCTCCGGGGTAGCGGGGGTTCGAACACCGGGGAGCTGTTTTTT. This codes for CASSLRGSGGSNTGELFF.

Here the CDR3 DNA reads TGTGCCAGCAGTCTCCTCCCGAGGGGCAATCAGCCCCAGCATTTT. Translation gives CASSLLPRGNQPQHF. The V and J genes are TRBV27 and TRBJ1-5; D unclear. The CDR3 covers 15 residues. Germline V gene sequence: CDR1 MNHEY, CDR2 SMNVEV (reference sequence). The V end was cut by 5 bases, the J end by 2 bases, with 13 bases between.

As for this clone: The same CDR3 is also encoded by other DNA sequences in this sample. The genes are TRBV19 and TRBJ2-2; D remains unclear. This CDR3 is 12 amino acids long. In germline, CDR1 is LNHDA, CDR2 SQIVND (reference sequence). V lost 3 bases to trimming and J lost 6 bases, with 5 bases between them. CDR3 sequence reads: CASSITAGELFF. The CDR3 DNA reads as TGTGCCAGTAGTATTACGGCCGGGGAGCTGTTTTTT.

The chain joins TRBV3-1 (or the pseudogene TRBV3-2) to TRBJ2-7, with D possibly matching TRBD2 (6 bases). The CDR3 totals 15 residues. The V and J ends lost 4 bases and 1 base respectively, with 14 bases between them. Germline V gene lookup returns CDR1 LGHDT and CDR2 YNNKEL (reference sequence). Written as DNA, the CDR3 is TGTGCCAGCAGCCCTCCCGCGGGGTCGTCCTACGAGCAGTACTTC. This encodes CASSPPAGSSYEQYF.

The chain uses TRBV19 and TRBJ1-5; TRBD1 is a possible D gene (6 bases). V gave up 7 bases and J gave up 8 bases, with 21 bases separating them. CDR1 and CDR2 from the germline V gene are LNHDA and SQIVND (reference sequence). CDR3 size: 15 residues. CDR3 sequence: CASTVVGGRGEPQHF. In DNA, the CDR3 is TGTGCCAGTACCGTAGTGGGGGGGCGCGGAGAGCCCCAGCATTTT. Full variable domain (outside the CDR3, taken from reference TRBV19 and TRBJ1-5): DGGITQSPKYLFRKEGQNVTLSCEQNLNHDAMYWYRQDPGQGLRLIYYSQIVNDFQKGDIAEGYSVSREKKESFPLTVTSAQKNPTAFYLCASTVVGGRGEPQHFGDGTRLSIL.

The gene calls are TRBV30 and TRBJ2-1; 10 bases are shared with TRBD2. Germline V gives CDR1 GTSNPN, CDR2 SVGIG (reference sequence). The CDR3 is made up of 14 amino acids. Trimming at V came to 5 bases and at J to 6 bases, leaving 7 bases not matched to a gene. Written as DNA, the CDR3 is TGTGCCTGGGAAGGAGGACTAGCGGCCAATGAGCAGTTCTTC. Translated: CAWEGGLAANEQFF.